The sample holds a few counts of the clone carrying this TCR beta chain. As yet, its antigen is unknown. The sample originates from a study of cytomegalovirus exposure and HLA in healthy donors. General study points: In a later analysis, roughly 17,000 TCR beta sequences were associated with HLA alleles at 0.05 false discovery rate.

It was with 60 Vbeta and 13 Jbeta primers that the PCR ran. Clones were read by immunoSEQ multiplex PCR, and TCRdb kept only the in-frame ones, dropping some. In the table there are 150,000 to 200,000 clones, 81% of which are singletons. The CDR3 is 13 amino acids. Germline V gene sequence: CDR1 SGHVS, CDR2 FQNEAQ. Trimming left V 4 bases short and J 5 bases short, with 12 bases between. The sample comprised PBMCs. This TCR was recovered from a middle-aged man in good health and CMV-seropositive. The chain joins TRBV7-8 to TRBJ2-7; tentative D call: TRBD1 (5 bases). The chain's CDR3 is CASSSQVLNEQYF. The CDR3 bases are TGTGCCAGCAGCTCACAGGTTTTGAACGAGCAGTACTTC. Full variable domain (remainder filled in from reference TRBV7-8 and TRBJ2-7): GAGVSQSPRYKVAKRGQDVALRCDPISGHVSLFWYQQALGQGPEFLTYFQNEAQLDKSGLPSDRFFAERPEGSVSTLKIQRTQQEDSAVYLCASSSQVLNEQYFGPGTRLTVT.